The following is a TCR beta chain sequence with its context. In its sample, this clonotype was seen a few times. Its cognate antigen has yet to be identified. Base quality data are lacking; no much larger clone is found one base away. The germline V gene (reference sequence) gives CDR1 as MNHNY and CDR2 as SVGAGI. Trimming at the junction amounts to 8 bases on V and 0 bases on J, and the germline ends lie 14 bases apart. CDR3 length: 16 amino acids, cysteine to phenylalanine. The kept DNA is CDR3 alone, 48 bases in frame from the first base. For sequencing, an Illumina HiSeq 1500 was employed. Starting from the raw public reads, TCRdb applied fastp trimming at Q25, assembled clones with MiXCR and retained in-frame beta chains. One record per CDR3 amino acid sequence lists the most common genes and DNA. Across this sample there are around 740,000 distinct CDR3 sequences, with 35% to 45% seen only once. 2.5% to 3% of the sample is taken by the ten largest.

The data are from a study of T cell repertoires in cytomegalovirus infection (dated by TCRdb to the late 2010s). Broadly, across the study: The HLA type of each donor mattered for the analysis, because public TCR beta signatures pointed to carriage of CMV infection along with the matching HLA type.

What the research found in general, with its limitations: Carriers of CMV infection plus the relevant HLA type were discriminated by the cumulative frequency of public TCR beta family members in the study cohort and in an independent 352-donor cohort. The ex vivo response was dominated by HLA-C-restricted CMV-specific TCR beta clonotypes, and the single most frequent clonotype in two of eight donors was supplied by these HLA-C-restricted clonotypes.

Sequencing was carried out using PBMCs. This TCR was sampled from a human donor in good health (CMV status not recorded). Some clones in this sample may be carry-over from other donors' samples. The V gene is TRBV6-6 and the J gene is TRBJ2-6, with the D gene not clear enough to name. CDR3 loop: CASFDEPASGANVLTF. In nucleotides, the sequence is TGTGCCAGCTTCGACGAGCCGGCCTCTGGGGCCAACGTCCTGACTTTC.